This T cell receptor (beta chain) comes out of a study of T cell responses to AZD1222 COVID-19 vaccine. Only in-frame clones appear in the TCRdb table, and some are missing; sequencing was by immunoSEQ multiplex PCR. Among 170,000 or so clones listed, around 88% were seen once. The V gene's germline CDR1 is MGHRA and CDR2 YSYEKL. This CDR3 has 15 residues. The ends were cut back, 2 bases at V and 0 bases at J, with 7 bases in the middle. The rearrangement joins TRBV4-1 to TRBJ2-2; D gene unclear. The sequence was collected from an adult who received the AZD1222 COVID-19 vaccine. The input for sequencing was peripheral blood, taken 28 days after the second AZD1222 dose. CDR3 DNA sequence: TGCGCCAGCAGCCAACACCGGCCGAACACCGGGGAGCTGTTTTTT. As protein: CASSQHRPNTGELFF.